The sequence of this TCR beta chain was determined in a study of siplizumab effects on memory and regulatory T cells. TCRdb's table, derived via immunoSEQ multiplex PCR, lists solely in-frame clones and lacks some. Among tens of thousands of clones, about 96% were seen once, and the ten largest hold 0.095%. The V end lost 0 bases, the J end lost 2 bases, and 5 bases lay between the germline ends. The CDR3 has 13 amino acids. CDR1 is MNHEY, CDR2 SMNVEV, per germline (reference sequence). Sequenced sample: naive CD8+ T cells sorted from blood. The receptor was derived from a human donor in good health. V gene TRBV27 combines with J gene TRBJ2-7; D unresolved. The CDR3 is CASSLSVTYEQYF. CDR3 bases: TGTGCCAGCAGTTTATCGGTAACCTACGAGCAGTACTTC.